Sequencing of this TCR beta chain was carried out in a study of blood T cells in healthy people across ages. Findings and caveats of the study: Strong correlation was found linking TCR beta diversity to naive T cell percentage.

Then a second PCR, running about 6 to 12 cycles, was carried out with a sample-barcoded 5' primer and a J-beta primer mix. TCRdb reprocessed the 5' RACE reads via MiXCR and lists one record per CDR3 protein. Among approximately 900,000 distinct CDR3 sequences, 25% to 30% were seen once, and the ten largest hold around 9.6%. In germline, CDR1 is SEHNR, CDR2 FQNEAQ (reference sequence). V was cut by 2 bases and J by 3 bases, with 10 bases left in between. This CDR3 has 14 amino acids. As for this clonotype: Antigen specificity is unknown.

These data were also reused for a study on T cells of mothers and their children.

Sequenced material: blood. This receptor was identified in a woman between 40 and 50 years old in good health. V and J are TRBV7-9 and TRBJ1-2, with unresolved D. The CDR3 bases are TGTGCCAGCAGCTTATGGTCGGTCGACTATGGCTACACCTTC. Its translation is CASSLWSVDYGYTF.